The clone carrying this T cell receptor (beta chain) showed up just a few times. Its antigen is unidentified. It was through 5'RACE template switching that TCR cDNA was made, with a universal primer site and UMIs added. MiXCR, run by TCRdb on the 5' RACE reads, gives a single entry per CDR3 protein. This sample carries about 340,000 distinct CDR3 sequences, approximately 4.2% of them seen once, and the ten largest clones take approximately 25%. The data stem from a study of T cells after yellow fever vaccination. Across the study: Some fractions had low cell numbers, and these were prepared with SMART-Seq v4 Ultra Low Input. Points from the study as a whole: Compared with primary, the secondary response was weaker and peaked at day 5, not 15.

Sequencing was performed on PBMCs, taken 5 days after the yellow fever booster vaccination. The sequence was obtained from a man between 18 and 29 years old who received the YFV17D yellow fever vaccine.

In DNA form, the CDR3 reads TGTGCCAGCAGTTTGTTCAATGAGCAGTTCTTC. It is translated as CASSLFNEQFF. The V and J genes are TRBV27 and TRBJ2-1; D call uncertain. The germline V gene encodes CDR1 MNHEY and CDR2 SMNVEV (reference sequence). CDR3 length equals 11 residues. V lost 3 bases to trimming and J lost 6 bases, with 3 bases between them.